Listed below are T cell receptor beta chains from one sample, sequenced in a study of blood T cell repertoires in COVID-19. Method: immunoSEQ multiplex PCR; TCRdb's copy keeps in-frame clones and lacks some. The sample contains about 83,000 clones, around nine tenths of which appear only once. Specimen: peripheral blood. The receptors originated from a man older than 75 with active or convalescent COVID-19. CDR3s include the opening cysteine and the closing phenylalanine or tryptophan. Each record gives: V gene, clone size, J gene, D gene, CDR3 protein, CDR3 DNA. D genes are given only for firm matches. Expanded clones get a size class; other rows say once, few or many, or leave the size out.

V: TRBV7-2
size: NA
J: TRBJ1-2
D: NA
CDR3: CASSLVVPGEGYTF
DNA: TGTGCCAGCAGCTTAGTGGTCCCAGGGGAAGGCTACACCTTC

V: TRBV11-2
size: once
J: TRBJ2-1
D: TRBD2
CDR3: CASSLFERGFDEQFF
DNA: TGTGCCAGCAGCTTATTCGAGCGGGGGTTTGATGAGCAGTTCTTC

V: TRBV6-5
size: NA
J: TRBJ1-5
D: TRBD1
CDR3: CASRATGGVMPQHF
DNA: TGTGCCAGCAGAGCAACAGGGGGTGTTATGCCCCAGCATTTT

V: TRBV2
size: NA
J: TRBJ1-5
D: NA
CDR3: CASSGSDYGNQPQHF
DNA: TGTGCCAGCAGTGGATCAGACTACGGCAATCAGCCCCAGCATTTT

V: TRBV5-1
size: NA
J: TRBJ2-5
D: TRBD1
CDR3: CASSPGTGISETQYF
DNA: TGCGCCAGCAGCCCCGGGACAGGGATTTCGGAGACCCAGTACTTC

V: TRBV5-6
size: NA
J: TRBJ1-5
D: NA
CDR3: CASSLYSVRNQPQHF
DNA: TGTGCCAGCAGCTTGTACTCCGTTCGAAATCAGCCCCAGCATTTT

V: TRBV27
size: NA
J: TRBJ1-1
D: TRBD1
CDR3: CASSSRTGRGTEAFF
DNA: TGTGCCAGCAGTTCCCGGACAGGGCGGGGAACTGAAGCTTTCTTT

V: TRBV7-2
size: NA
J: TRBJ2-5
D: TRBD2
CDR3: CASRPGTSGRLNLQYF
DNA: TGTGCCAGCAGACCAGGGACTAGCGGGAGGCTGAATCTCCAGTACTTC

V: TRBV6-4
size: NA
J: TRBJ2-1
D: NA
CDR3: CASRQDQQKNNEQFF
DNA: TGTGCCAGCCGACAGGACCAACAGAAAAACAATGAGCAGTTCTTC

V: TRBV25-1
size: NA
J: TRBJ1-6
D: NA
CDR3: CASSDESPYNSPLHF
DNA: TGTGCCAGCAGTGACGAGAGCCCCTATAATTCACCCCTCCACTTT

V: TRBV11-2
size: NA
J: TRBJ1-1
D: NA
CDR3: CASSSNFNTEAFF
DNA: TGTGCCAGCAGCTCTAACTTTAACACTGAAGCTTTCTTT

V: TRBV7-9
size: NA
J: TRBJ1-1
D: NA
CDR3: CASSLWENEDTEAFF
DNA: TGTGCCAGCAGCTTATGGGAGAACGAAGACACTGAAGCTTTCTTT

V: TRBV7-9
size: NA
J: TRBJ2-1
D: TRBD2
CDR3: CASRHRAGVGVNEQFF
DNA: TGTGCCAGCAGGCACCGGGCGGGAGTTGGGGTCAATGAGCAGTTCTTC

V: TRBV19
size: NA
J: TRBJ2-6
D: TRBD1
CDR3: CASSGQGASGANVLTF
DNA: TGTGCCAGTAGCGGACAGGGGGCGTCTGGGGCCAACGTCCTGACTTTC

V: TRBV27
size: NA
J: TRBJ2-5
D: TRBD2
CDR3: CASSGTTISETQYF
DNA: TGTGCCAGCAGCGGGACTACGATTTCGGAGACCCAGTACTTC

V: TRBV4-1
size: few
J: TRBJ1-2
D: NA
CDR3: CASSQDGRNYGYTF
DNA: TGCGCCAGCAGCCAAGATGGGAGAAACTATGGCTACACCTTC

V: TRBV5-1
size: NA
J: TRBJ1-1
D: TRBD1
CDR3: CASRPSREQGGNRIANTEAFF
DNA: TGCGCCAGCAGACCGTCCCGTGAACAGGGGGGGAACCGGATAGCGAACACTGAAGCTTTCTTT

V: TRBV19
size: NA
J: TRBJ1-2
D: NA
CDR3: CASSIEGINNYGYTF
DNA: TGTGCCAGTAGTATAGAGGGCATCAATAACTATGGCTACACCTTC

V: TRBV19
size: NA
J: TRBJ1-1
D: TRBD1
CDR3: CASRQRGGGNTEAFF
DNA: TGTGCCAGTCGCCAAAGAGGGGGCGGGAACACTGAAGCTTTCTTT

V: TRBV2
size: NA
J: TRBJ1-6
D: TRBD1
CDR3: CASTGTGRGNSPLHF
DNA: TGTGCCAGCACCGGGACAGGGAGGGGTAATTCACCCCTCCACTTT

V: TRBV12-3/TRBV12-4
size: few
J: TRBJ2-2
D: NA
CDR3: CASSLGLGELFF
DNA: TGTGCCAGCAGTCTGGGGCTGGGGGAGCTGTTTTTT

V: TRBV12-3/TRBV12-4
size: NA
J: TRBJ1-1
D: TRBD1
CDR3: CASTPTGITEAFF
DNA: TGTGCCAGCACCCCGACAGGGATCACTGAAGCTTTCTTT

V: TRBV7-3
size: NA
J: TRBJ2-1
D: TRBD1
CDR3: CASSSLTGGYNEQFF
DNA: TGTGCCAGCAGCTCATTGACAGGGGGTTACAATGAGCAGTTCTTC

V: TRBV19
size: NA
J: TRBJ1-5
D: TRBD1
CDR3: CASSLGQGAGQPQHF
DNA: TGTGCCAGTAGTTTAGGACAGGGGGCGGGTCAGCCCCAGCATTTT

V: TRBV9
size: NA
J: TRBJ1-2
D: NA
CDR3: CASSVGLYGYTF
DNA: TGTGCCAGCAGCGTAGGACTCTATGGCTACACCTTC

V: TRBV2
size: NA
J: TRBJ2-3
D: NA
CDR3: CASQQGVSTDTQYF
DNA: TGTGCCAGCCAACAGGGCGTAAGCACAGATACGCAGTATTTT

V: TRBV19
size: NA
J: TRBJ1-5
D: NA
CDR3: CASRTVGNSNQPQHF
DNA: TGTGCCAGTAGGACCGTCGGGAATAGCAATCAGCCCCAGCATTTT

V: TRBV4-1
size: NA
J: TRBJ2-3
D: TRBD2
CDR3: CASSLGTSGGAIDTQYF
DNA: TGCGCCAGCAGCCTCGGGACTAGCGGGGGGGCCATAGATACGCAGTATTTT

V: TRBV27
size: once
J: TRBJ2-3
D: TRBD2
CDR3: CASDRVAGGSTDTQYF
DNA: TGTGCCAGCGACAGGGTAGCGGGAGGGTCCACAGATACGCAGTATTTT

V: TRBV6-6
size: NA
J: TRBJ1-2
D: NA
CDR3: CASSYATVNYGYTF
DNA: TGTGCCAGCAGTTACGCCACAGTGAACTATGGCTACACCTTC

V: TRBV2
size: NA
J: TRBJ1-3
D: NA
CDR3: CASSELTGSGNTIYF
DNA: TGTGCCAGCAGTGAATTAACGGGTTCTGGAAACACCATATATTTT

V: TRBV27
size: NA
J: TRBJ2-4
D: TRBD1
CDR3: CASRRQGQINIQYF
DNA: TGTGCCAGCAGGAGGCAGGGACAGATAAACATTCAGTACTTC

V: TRBV11-3
size: NA
J: TRBJ1-2
D: NA
CDR3: CASSLEGRQGNYGYTF
DNA: TGTGCCAGCAGCTTAGAAGGTCGGCAGGGAAACTATGGCTACACCTTC

V: TRBV5-4
size: NA
J: TRBJ1-4
D: TRBD1
CDR3: CASSTGQGFEKLFF
DNA: TGTGCCAGCAGCACGGGACAGGGGTTTGAAAAACTGTTTTTT

V: TRBV19
size: NA
J: TRBJ1-5
D: NA
CDR3: CASSWRDQPQHF
DNA: TGTGCCAGTAGTTGGAGGGATCAGCCCCAGCATTTT

V: TRBV18
size: once
J: TRBJ1-4
D: TRBD1
CDR3: CASSPLGQAANEKLFF
DNA: TGTGCCAGCTCACCACTCGGACAGGCCGCCAATGAAAAACTGTTTTTT

V: TRBV7-2
size: NA
J: TRBJ1-5
D: TRBD1
CDR3: CASSIDRGNQPQHF
DNA: TGTGCCAGCAGCATCGACAGGGGCAATCAGCCCCAGCATTTT

V: TRBV28
size: NA
J: TRBJ1-4
D: NA
CDR3: CASWAGNEKLFF
DNA: TGTGCCAGCTGGGCAGGGAACGAAAAACTGTTTTTT

V: TRBV6-6
size: NA
J: TRBJ1-5
D: NA
CDR3: CASSYSAGGDQPQHF
DNA: TGTGCCAGCAGTTACTCCGCTGGGGGGGATCAGCCCCAGCATTTT

V: TRBV28
size: NA
J: TRBJ1-3
D: NA
CDR3: CASSFSASGNTIYF
DNA: TGTGCCAGCAGTTTTAGTGCGTCTGGAAACACCATATATTTT

V: TRBV28
size: NA
J: TRBJ1-2
D: TRBD1
CDR3: CASSGGGQGIYGYTF
DNA: TGTGCCAGCAGTGGGGGGGGACAGGGAATCTATGGCTACACCTTC

V: TRBV2
size: NA
J: TRBJ1-5
D: NA
CDR3: CASSEAGDTSAPQHF
DNA: TGTGCCAGCAGTGAAGCTGGCGACACCTCGGCGCCCCAGCATTTT

V: TRBV5-1
size: NA
J: TRBJ2-5
D: TRBD1
CDR3: CASNWGDRGRQETQYF
DNA: TGCGCCAGCAACTGGGGGGACAGGGGGCGACAAGAGACCCAGTACTTC

V: TRBV11-2
size: NA
J: TRBJ2-3
D: NA
CDR3: CASSRLGGSSTDTQYF
DNA: TGTGCCAGCAGCCGACTAGGAGGGTCTAGCACAGATACGCAGTATTTT

V: TRBV20-1
size: NA
J: TRBJ1-2
D: TRBD1
CDR3: CSAHRGYGYTF
DNA: TGCAGTGCACACAGGGGTTATGGCTACACCTTC

V: TRBV7-9
size: NA
J: TRBJ1-3
D: NA
CDR3: CASRSPTGNTIYF
DNA: TGTGCCAGCAGGTCTCCTACTGGAAACACCATATATTTT

V: TRBV14
size: NA
J: TRBJ1-6
D: NA
CDR3: CASSQAVGRGSPLHF
DNA: TGTGCCAGCAGCCAAGCGGTGGGCAGGGGCTCACCCCTCCACTTT

V: TRBV10-2
size: NA
J: TRBJ1-1
D: TRBD1
CDR3: CASSEDRVNTEAFF
DNA: TGCGCCAGCAGCGAGGACAGGGTGAACACTGAAGCTTTCTTT